The 8 T cell receptor beta chains listed next were all sequenced from one sample in a study of patients and donors after allogeneic stem cell transplantation. Using its own MiXCR run on the RT-PCR reads, TCRdb lists one record per CDR3 protein. Among 400,000 to 450,000 distinct CDR3 sequences listed, about a sixth were seen once. Sequencing was carried out using blood, either unsorted or a sorted T cell fraction (not recorded which). These receptors were collected from a human donor who was either an allogeneic HSCT recipient or a stem cell or donor lymphocyte infusion donor (not recorded which). It is not recorded whose cells these are; they may come from a transplant donor.

CDR3 DNA sequence: TGTGCCAGCAGCCAGACAGGGGATAGCAATCAGCCCCAGCATTTT. Translated: CASSQTGDSNQPQHF. The rearrangement uses TRBV7-9 and TRBJ1-5; 8 bases line up with TRBD1. This CDR3 is built from 15 residues. Germline trimming cut 5 bases from V and 0 bases from J; bases unmatched to any gene: 3. Germline CDR1 SEHNR, CDR2 FQNEAQ (reference sequence). Full variable domain (outside the CDR3, taken from reference TRBV7-9 and TRBJ1-5): DTGVSQNPRHKITKRGQNVTFRCDPISEHNRLYWYRQTLGQGPEFLTYFQNEAQLEKSRLLSDRFSAERPKGSFSTLEIQRTEQGDSAMYLCASSQTGDSNQPQHFGDGTRLSIL.

The gene calls are TRBV7-9 and TRBJ1-2; D is unclear. The germline gives CDR1 SEHNR, CDR2 FQNEAQ (reference sequence). The V end was cut by 2 bases, the J end by 4 bases, with 14 bases between. The CDR3 covers 15 residues. CDR3 in amino acids: CASSLLSAESYGYTF. The DNA of the CDR3 is TGTGCCAGCAGCTTATTATCGGCGGAGTCCTATGGCTACACCTTC.

The V and J genes are TRBV6-1 and TRBJ2-2; 7 bases line up with TRBD1. Per germline, CDR1 MNHNS and CDR2 SASEGT. The ends lost 5 bases at V and 7 bases at J; junction bases unmatched: 10. This CDR3 is 15 amino acids long. CDR3 in amino acids: CASSRGSRGNGELFF. The CDR3 DNA is TGTGCCAGCAGTCGCGGGTCCAGGGGGAACGGGGAGCTGTTTTTT.

This clonotype was counted between two and nine times. The chain recombines TRBV20-1 with TRBJ2-3; D is uncertain. V lost 1 base and J 4 bases, leaving 9 bases between the germline ends. This CDR3 is built from 13 residues. From germline, CDR1 is DFQATT and CDR2 SNEGSKA (reference sequence). The CDR3 nucleotides read TGCAGTGCTAGAGGGCGTCTAGCAGATACGCAGTATTTT. It yields the protein CSARGRLADTQYF.

This clonotype occurred a few times. This rearrangement joins TRBV20-1 to TRBJ1-2, with D perhaps matching TRBD1 (5 bases). Germline V gene data show CDR1 as DFQATT and CDR2 as SNEGSKA (reference sequence). The germline V and J ends were trimmed by 3 bases and 6 bases, with 14 bases remaining between them. The CDR3 contains 13 residues. Here the CDR3 reads CSASRAGSDGYTF. Here the CDR3 DNA reads TGCAGTGCTAGTCGCGCAGGGTCGGATGGCTACACCTTC.

The chain is built from TRBV29-1 and TRBJ1-1; weak D call: TRBD1 (6 bases). The V and J ends lost 5 bases and 3 bases respectively, with 16 bases between them. The CDR3 consists of 14 residues. Germline CDR1 SQVTM, CDR2 ANQGSEA. The chain's CDR3 is CSVPSRTEHTEAFF. The CDR3 DNA follows: TGCAGCGTTCCTTCCCGGACAGAGCACACTGAAGCTTTCTTT.

There are a few counts of this clonotype. This chain joins TRBV7-2 and TRBJ2-1; no clear D gene. V was clipped by 2 bases and J by 7 bases, with 12 bases between them. The V gene's germline CDR1 is SGHTA and CDR2 FQGNSA. This CDR3 comprises 14 residues. This CDR3 reads CASSLYSLGNEQFF. The CDR3 region has the DNA TGTGCCAGCAGCTTATACAGCTTGGGTAATGAGCAGTTCTTC.

This clonotype was counted many times. The gene calls are TRBV5-1 and TRBJ1-1; D is unresolved. Germline loops: CDR1 SGHRS, CDR2 YFSETQ. The CDR3 is 15 residues long. Trimming shortened V by 4 bases and J by 1 base, and 14 bases separated the two germline ends. The DNA of the CDR3 is TGCGCCAGCAGCCCCTCAGGAAACCAGAACACTGAAGCTTTCTTT. As protein: CASSPSGNQNTEAFF. The full variable domain, in which reference TRBV5-1 and TRBJ1-1 provide the parts outside the CDR3, is KAGVTQTPRYLIKTRGQQVTLSCSPISGHRSVSWYQQTPGQGLQFLFEYFSETQRNKGNFPGRFSGRQFSNSRSEMNVSTLELGDSALYLCASSPSGNQNTEAFFGQGTRLTVV.